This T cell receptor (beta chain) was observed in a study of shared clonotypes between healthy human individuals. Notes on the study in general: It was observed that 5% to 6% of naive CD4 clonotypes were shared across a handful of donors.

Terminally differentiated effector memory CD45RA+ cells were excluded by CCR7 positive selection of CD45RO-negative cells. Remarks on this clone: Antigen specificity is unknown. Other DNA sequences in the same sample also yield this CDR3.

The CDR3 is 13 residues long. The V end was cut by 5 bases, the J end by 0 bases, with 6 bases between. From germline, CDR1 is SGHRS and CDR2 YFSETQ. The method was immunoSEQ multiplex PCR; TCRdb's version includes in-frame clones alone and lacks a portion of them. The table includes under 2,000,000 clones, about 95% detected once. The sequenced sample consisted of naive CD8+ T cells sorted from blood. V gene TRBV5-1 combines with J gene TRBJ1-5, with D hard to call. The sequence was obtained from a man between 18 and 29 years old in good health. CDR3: CASRQDSNQPQHF. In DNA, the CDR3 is TGCGCCAGCAGGCAGGATAGCAATCAGCCCCAGCATTTT.